These 20 T cell receptor beta chains came from one sample sequenced in a study of T cell responses to AZD1222 COVID-19 vaccine (dated by TCRdb to about 2021). The time point label of this sample denotes: baseline before first vaccination. The method was the immunoSEQ multiplex PCR assay. The table comes from immuneACCESS by way of TCRdb, which keeps in-frame sequences with V and J called. Part of the clones is missing from these tables; in studies checked, under half for an unresolved V gene and the rest for unknown reasons. This sample holds under 110,000 clones; over 75% were observed only once. The ten top clones hold 1% to 1.5% of the sample. The material was peripheral blood, obtained on day 0 of AZD1222 vaccination. Receptors were obtained from an adult in good health.

V usage is TRBV20-1 and J usage is TRBJ2-2; D perhaps matches TRBD1 (6 bases). The CDR3 spans 13 residues. The germline gives CDR1 DFQATT, CDR2 SNEGSKA (reference sequence). Trimming shortened V by 3 bases and J by 6 bases, and 11 bases separated the two germline ends. CDR3 sequence: CSASVTGPGELFF. The CDR3 DNA reads as TGCAGTGCTAGTGTAACAGGGCCCGGGGAGCTGTTTTTT.

This clone was observed once. This sequence joins TRBV27 and TRBJ2-3; D gene unclear. The CDR3 is made up of 12 amino acids. The germline gives CDR1 MNHEY, CDR2 SMNVEV (reference sequence). Deletions cut 4 bases from V and 4 bases from J, with 6 bases between. CDR3 in amino acids: CASSSTADTQYF. The CDR3 coding sequence is TGTGCCAGCAGTTCAACTGCAGATACGCAGTATTTT.

Only a few counts were recorded for this clone. The gene calls are TRBV5-4 and TRBJ1-1; TRBD1 is a possible D gene (6 bases). This CDR3 has 14 residues. Germline V gene data show CDR1 as SGHNT and CDR2 as YYREEE (reference sequence). V was cut by 1 base and J by 5 bases, with 12 bases left in between. Here the CDR3 DNA reads TGTGCCAGCAGCTTGTGGCAGGGGAATACTGAAGCTTTCTTT. Amino acid sequence: CASSLWQGNTEAFF.

This clone has only one observation. This sequence joins TRBV5-5 and TRBJ2-3, with TRBD1 as a possible D gene (5 bases). This CDR3 has 13 amino acids. Germline V gene data show CDR1 as SGHKS and CDR2 as YYEKEE (reference sequence). The V gene lost 7 bases and the J gene lost 1 base, with 10 bases spanning the gap. CDR3 sequence (DNA): TGTGCCAGCGAGGACATTCGCACAGATACGCAGTATTTT. It specifies CASEDIRTDTQYF.

The genes are TRBV5-3 and TRBJ1-2; TRBD1 is a possible D gene (6 bases). TRBV5-3 is an open reading frame, and its role is uncertain. CDR3 length: 13 amino acids. Trimming stripped 9 bases from V and 2 bases from J, with 14 bases between. CDR3 coding DNA: TGTGCCAAAACGGATACAGGGAACTATGGCTACACCTTC. This codes for CAKTDTGNYGYTF.

The chain employs TRBV15 and TRBJ2-2; D is possibly TRBD1 (6 bases). The CDR3 is made up of 16 amino acids. Trimming removed 0 bases at V and 3 bases at J, with 11 bases between. Germline CDR1 and CDR2: LNHNV and YYDKDF (reference sequence). The CDR3 nucleotides are TGTGCCACCAGCAGAGATCCCAGGGGTGACACCGGGGAGCTGTTTTTT. Amino acid sequence: CATSRDPRGDTGELFF.

Written as DNA, the CDR3 is TGTGCCAGCAAAGGGGAGACCCAGTACTTC. It is translated as CASKGETQYF. The rearrangement links TRBV12-3 or TRBV12-4 to TRBJ2-5; D is uncertain. This CDR3 spans 10 amino acids. Between the trimmed V and J ends, which lost 7 bases and 5 bases, there was a span of 5 bases.

The chain links TRBV29-1 to TRBJ2-1; 15 bases match TRBD2. The CDR3 runs to 14 residues. After removal of 6 bases from V and 8 bases from J, the junction contained 5 bases not matched to a gene. Germline V gives CDR1 SQVTM, CDR2 ANQGSEA. CDR3 amino acids: CSVTGLAGGYEQFF. In DNA, the CDR3 is TGCAGCGTAACTGGACTAGCGGGGGGGTATGAGCAGTTCTTC.

This rearrangement joins TRBV28 to TRBJ2-3; the match to TRBD2 covers 15 bases. This CDR3 is built from 16 residues. Trimming cost V 4 bases and J 4 bases; bases outside gene matches: 3. Germline CDR1 and CDR2: MDHEN and SYDVKM. The DNA for the CDR3 is TGTGCCAGCAGTTCCGGGACTAGCGGGGGGTCAGATACGCAGTATTTT. Translated, it gives CASSSGTSGGSDTQYF.

The V and J genes are TRBV5-6 and TRBJ1-4; the D gene is possibly TRBD1 (6 bases). From germline, CDR1 is SGHDT and CDR2 YYEEEE. This CDR3 spans 15 amino acids. V lost 5 bases to trimming and J lost 2 bases, with 13 bases between them. The CDR3 loop reads CASSLQGRTNEKLFF. For the CDR3, the DNA is TGTGCCAGCAGTCTACAGGGACGGACTAATGAAAAACTGTTTTTT.

V is TRBV6-6 and J is TRBJ1-1, with 9 bases aligning to TRBD1. CDR1 is MNHNY and CDR2 is SVGAGI in the germline V gene (reference sequence). The CDR3 runs to 15 residues. J gave up 5 bases and V 4 bases, and 8 bases lay outside the gene matches. The CDR3 region is CASSSPRQGVTEAFF. Written as DNA, the CDR3 is TGTGCCAGCAGTTCTCCCAGACAGGGGGTAACTGAAGCTTTCTTT.

The rearrangement uses TRBV5-1 and TRBJ2-1; no reliable D call. Germline V lookup: CDR1 SGHRS, CDR2 YFSETQ. The CDR3 sequence is 11 residues long. With 9 bases removed from V and 6 bases from J, the gap between germline ends came to 10 bases. The CDR3 region has the DNA TGCGCCACCCGAGGTTTCAATGAGCAGTTCTTC. It is translated as CATRGFNEQFF.

The rearrangement joins TRBV19 to TRBJ1-1; D is unresolved. V was trimmed by 1 base and J by 7 bases, leaving 7 bases between them. Germline assignment: CDR1 LNHDA and CDR2 SQIVND (reference sequence). This CDR3 comprises 12 residues. This CDR3 is CASSIGRFEAFF. In DNA, the CDR3 is TGTGCCAGTAGTATAGGTCGGTTTGAAGCTTTCTTT.

J is TRBJ2-3 and V is TRBV5-1; 8 bases map to TRBD2. The CDR3 length is 16 residues. The J segment lost 4 bases and the V segment lost 1 base, leaving 8 bases of the junction unmatched. CDR1 SGHRS and CDR2 YFSETQ come from the germline V gene. This CDR3 is CASSLLSSGFSDTQYF. The CDR3 DNA follows: TGCGCCAGCAGCTTGTTGTCTAGCGGGTTTTCAGATACGCAGTATTTT.

This chain connects TRBV18 to TRBJ1-3, with TRBD1 as a possible D gene (6 bases). The germline V and J ends were trimmed by 3 bases and 0 bases, with 12 bases remaining between them. Looked up from germline, CDR1 is KGHSH and CDR2 is LQKENI. This CDR3 has 16 residues. The CDR3 loop reads CASSPTQGISGNTIYF. In DNA, the CDR3 is TGTGCCAGCTCACCGACCCAGGGGATCTCTGGAAACACCATATATTTT.

J is TRBJ2-6 and V is TRBV5-5, with D maybe TRBD1 (6 bases). Trimming shortened V by 2 bases and J by 10 bases, and 7 bases separated the two germline ends. The germline V gene has CDR1 SGHKS and CDR2 YYEKEE (reference sequence). The CDR3 is 12 amino acids. The CDR3 spells CASSFTGNVLTF. In DNA, the CDR3 is TGTGCCAGCAGCTTTACAGGGAACGTCCTGACTTTC.

This sequence joins TRBV28 and TRBJ1-2; no firm D call. The CDR3 length is 11 residues. Germline V lookup: CDR1 MDHEN, CDR2 SYDVKM. V dropped 3 bases and J dropped 8 bases, with 7 bases sitting between them. The chain's CDR3 is CASSLPGGYTF. For the CDR3, the DNA is TGTGCCAGCAGTTTGCCCGGCGGCTACACCTTC.

The chain is built from TRBV15 and TRBJ1-1; D is ambiguous. Germline assignment: CDR1 LNHNV and CDR2 YYDKDF (reference sequence). V lost 0 bases to trimming and J lost 1 base, with 15 bases between them. The CDR3 has 17 residues. In DNA, the CDR3 is TGTGCCACCAGCAGAGATCTAGTAGGAACCGGGAACACTGAAGCTTTCTTT. Its translation is CATSRDLVGTGNTEAFF.

As regards this clone: At one boundary the junction diverges from the germline segment, which might be a read error. The chain is built from TRBV28 and TRBJ2-7; 11 bases align to TRBD2. From germline, CDR1 is MDHEN and CDR2 SYDVKM. This CDR3 is 13 amino acids long. The CDR3 loop is CASSSGLAATFGF. The CDR3 nucleotides are TGTGCCAGCAGTTCGGGACTAGCGGCGACCTTCGGGTTC.

The chain has TRBV18 and TRBJ1-5; D remains unclear. The CDR3 covers 15 residues. Deletions cut 4 bases from V and 1 base from J, with 11 bases between. The V gene's germline CDR1 is KGHSH and CDR2 LQKENI. The CDR3 is CASSQVMRSNQPQHF. CDR3 in DNA: TGTGCCAGCTCACAAGTAATGAGGAGCAATCAGCCCCAGCATTTT.